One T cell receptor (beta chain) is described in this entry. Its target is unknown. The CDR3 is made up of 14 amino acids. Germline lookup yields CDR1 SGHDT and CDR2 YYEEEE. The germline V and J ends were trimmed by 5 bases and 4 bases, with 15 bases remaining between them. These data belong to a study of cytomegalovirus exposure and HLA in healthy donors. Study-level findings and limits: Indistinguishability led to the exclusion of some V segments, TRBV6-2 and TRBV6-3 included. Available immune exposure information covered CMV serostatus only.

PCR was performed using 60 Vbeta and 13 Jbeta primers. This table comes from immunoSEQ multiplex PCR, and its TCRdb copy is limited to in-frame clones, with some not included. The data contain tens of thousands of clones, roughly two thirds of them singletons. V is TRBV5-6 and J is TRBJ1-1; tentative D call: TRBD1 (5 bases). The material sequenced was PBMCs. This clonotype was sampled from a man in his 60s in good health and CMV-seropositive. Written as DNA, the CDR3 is TGTGCCAGCAGTTCGGGGGGGGGAGTCACTGAAGCTTTCTTT. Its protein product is CASSSGGGVTEAFF.